The source of this T cell receptor beta chain is a study of CD8 T cells in Susac syndrome. The study, taken as a whole, reports: The study admitted that it had a relatively small number of individuals in its TCR sequencing and HLA analysis.

Random hexamers served to reverse transcribe roughly 0.45 to 1 ug RNA. From the immunoSEQ multiplex PCR reads, TCRdb called clonotypes with MiXCR, one entry per CDR3 protein. This table has roughly 330,000 distinct CDR3 sequences, 92% appearing once. Worth noting for this clonotype: Antigen specificity is unknown.

The T cells that were sequenced for TCR beta were CD8+ and CD4+ cells from blood. The sequenced sample consisted of CD4+ T cells from PBMCs. The sequence was collected from a human donor with multiple sclerosis.

CDR3 nucleotides: TGTGCCAGCTCATTGGACGGGACGAGGACTGAAGCTTTCTTT. This codes for CASSLDGTRTEAFF. The chain has TRBV18 and TRBJ1-1, with TRBD1 as a possible D gene (5 bases). Trimming took off 5 bases at V and 5 bases at J, with 15 bases between the two ends. The CDR3 covers 14 residues. CDR1 KGHSH and CDR2 LQKENI come from the germline V gene.